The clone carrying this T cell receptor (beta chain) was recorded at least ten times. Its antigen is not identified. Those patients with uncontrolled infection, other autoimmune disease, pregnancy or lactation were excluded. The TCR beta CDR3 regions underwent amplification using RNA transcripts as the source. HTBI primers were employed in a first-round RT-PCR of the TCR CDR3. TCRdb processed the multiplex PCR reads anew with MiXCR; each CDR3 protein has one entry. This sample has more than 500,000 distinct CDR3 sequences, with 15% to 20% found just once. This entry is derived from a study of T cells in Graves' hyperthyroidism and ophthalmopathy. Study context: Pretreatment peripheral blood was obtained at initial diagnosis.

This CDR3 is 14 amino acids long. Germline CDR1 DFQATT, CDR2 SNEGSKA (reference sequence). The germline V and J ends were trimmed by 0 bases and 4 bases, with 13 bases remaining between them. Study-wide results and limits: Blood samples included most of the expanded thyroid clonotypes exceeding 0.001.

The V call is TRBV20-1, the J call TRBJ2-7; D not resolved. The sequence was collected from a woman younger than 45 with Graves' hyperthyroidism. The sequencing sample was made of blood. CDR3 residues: CSARDLLMGYEQYF. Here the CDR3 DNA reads TGCAGTGCTAGAGATCTCCTTATGGGTTACGAGCAGTACTTC.